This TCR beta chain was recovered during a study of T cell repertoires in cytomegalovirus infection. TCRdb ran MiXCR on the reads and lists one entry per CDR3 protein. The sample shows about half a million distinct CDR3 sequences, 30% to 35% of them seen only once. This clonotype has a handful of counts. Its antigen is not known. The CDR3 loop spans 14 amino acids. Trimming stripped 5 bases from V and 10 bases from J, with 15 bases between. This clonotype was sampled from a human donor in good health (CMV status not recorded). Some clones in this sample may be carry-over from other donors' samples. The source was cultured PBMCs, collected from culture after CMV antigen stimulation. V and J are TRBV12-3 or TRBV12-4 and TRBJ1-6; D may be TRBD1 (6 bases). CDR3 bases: TGTGCCAGCAGTGGGGGCCCCGGAGGATCACCCCTCCACTTT. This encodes CASSGGPGGSPLHF.